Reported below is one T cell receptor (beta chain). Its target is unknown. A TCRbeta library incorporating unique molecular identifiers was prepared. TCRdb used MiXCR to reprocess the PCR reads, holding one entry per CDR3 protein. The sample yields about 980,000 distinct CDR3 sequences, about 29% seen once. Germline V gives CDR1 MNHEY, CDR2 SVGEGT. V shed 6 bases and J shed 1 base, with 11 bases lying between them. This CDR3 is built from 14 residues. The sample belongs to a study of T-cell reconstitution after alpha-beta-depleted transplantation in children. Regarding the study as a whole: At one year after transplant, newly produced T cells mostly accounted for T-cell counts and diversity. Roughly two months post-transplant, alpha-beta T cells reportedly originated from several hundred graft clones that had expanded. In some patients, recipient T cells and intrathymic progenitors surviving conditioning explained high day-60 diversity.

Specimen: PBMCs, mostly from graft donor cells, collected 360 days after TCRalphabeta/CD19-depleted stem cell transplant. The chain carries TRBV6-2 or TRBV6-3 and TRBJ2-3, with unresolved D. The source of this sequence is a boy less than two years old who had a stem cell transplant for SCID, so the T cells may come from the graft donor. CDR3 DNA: TGTGCCAGCAGGAGCAGAAGGGGCACAGATACGCAGTATTTT. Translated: CASRSRRGTDTQYF.